Shown below are 13 T cell receptor beta chains from a single sample sequenced in a study of T cell responses to AZD1222 COVID-19 vaccine. Using immunoSEQ multiplex PCR, the repertoire was profiled, and TCRdb retains in-frame clones only, with some absent. This table holds more than 85,000 clones, 86% found once. Material: peripheral blood, obtained on day 0 of AZD1222 vaccination. These receptors were taken from an adult in good health.

The rearrangement joins TRBV7-8 to TRBJ2-1; unclear D gene. The CDR3 consists of 13 residues. CDR1 SGHVS and CDR2 FQNEAQ come from the germline V gene. Trimming took 3 bases from V and 5 from J, leaving 8 bases between them. CDR3 nucleotides: TGTGCCAGCAGCTTTTTGCAGAACAATGAGCAGTTCTTC. Translated, it gives CASSFLQNNEQFF.

This chain connects TRBV6-4 to TRBJ2-1, with 12 bases fitting TRBD2. Per germline, CDR1 MRHNA and CDR2 SNTAGT. The CDR3 has 16 amino acids. V shed 6 bases, J shed 3 bases, and the junction held 6 bases outside the gene matches. The CDR3 protein is CASRTSGSYIYNEQFF. The CDR3 region has the DNA TGTGCCAGCAGGACTAGCGGGAGTTATATCTACAATGAGCAGTTCTTC.

V is TRBV19 and J is TRBJ1-2; D is perhaps TRBD1 (5 bases). CDR1 is LNHDA and CDR2 is SQIVND in the germline V gene (reference sequence). The CDR3 has 15 amino acids. V was trimmed by 6 bases and J by 1 base, leaving 15 bases between them. The CDR3 reads CASSFVERGNYGYTF. The CDR3 DNA reads TGTGCCAGTAGCTTCGTCGAAAGGGGTAACTATGGCTACACCTTC.

V usage is TRBV12-5 and J usage is TRBJ1-5; 10 bases fit TRBD1. The junction had 7 bases not matched to a gene; V was cut back by 1 base and J by 7 bases. Germline V lookup: CDR1 LGHNT, CDR2 FRNRAP. CDR3 length equals 16 residues. The CDR3 coding sequence is TGTGCTAGTGGTTTGGCGACGACAGGGGGCGGACAGCCCCAGCATTTT. This encodes CASGLATTGGGQPQHF. Full variable domain (outside the CDR3, taken from reference TRBV12-5 and TRBJ1-5): DARVTQTPRHKVTEMGQEVTMRCQPILGHNTVFWYRQTMMQGLELLAYFRNRAPLDDSGMPKDRFSAEMPDATLATLKIQPSEPRDSAVYFCASGLATTGGGQPQHFGDGTRLSIL.

The chain joins TRBV6-6 to TRBJ1-4; TRBD1 matches at 12 bases. This CDR3 region has 16 residues. Germline values: CDR1 MNHNY, CDR2 SVGAGI (reference sequence). V dropped 6 bases and J dropped 8; count of bases not matched to a gene: 10. CDR3 amino acids: CASRRPGQGAGEKLFF. The CDR3 DNA follows: TGTGCCAGCAGACGCCCGGGACAGGGGGCGGGAGAAAAACTGTTTTTT.

The V call is TRBV7-8, the J call TRBJ1-3; 8 bases map to TRBD1. The CDR3 has 15 amino acids. Germline CDR1 is SGHVS and CDR2 is FQNEAQ. J gave up 7 bases and V 0 bases, and 5 bases lay outside the gene matches. The CDR3 coding sequence is TGTGCCAGCAGCTTAGCCAGGGGGCTAGGTAACACCATATATTTT. Protein: CASSLARGLGNTIYF.

The chain combines TRBV28 with TRBJ2-7; no reliable D call. V lost 5 bases, J lost 3 bases, and 5 bases lay in between. The CDR3 loop spans 11 amino acids. CDR1 MDHEN and CDR2 SYDVKM come from the germline V gene. As DNA, the CDR3 is TGTGCCAGCAGTATCAACTACGAGCAGTACTTC. It specifies CASSINYEQYF. Based on the CDR3 plus reference TRBV28 and TRBJ2-7, the full variable domain is DVKVTQSSRYLVKRTGEKVFLECVQDMDHENMFWYRQDPGLGLRLIYFSYDVKMKEKGDIPEGYSVSREKKERFSLILESASTNQTSMYLCASSINYEQYFGPGTRLTVT.

This chain joins TRBV14 and TRBJ2-3; D call uncertain. CDR3 size: 12 residues. In germline, CDR1 is SGHDN, CDR2 FVKESK. Trimming removed 4 bases from V and 6 bases from J, with 8 bases in between. CDR3 nucleotides: TGTGCCAGCAGCCCCGGAGTGGATACGCAGTATTTT. It translates to CASSPGVDTQYF. The full variable domain, in which reference TRBV14 and TRBJ2-3 provide the parts outside the CDR3, is EAGVTQFPSHSVIEKGQTVTLRCDPISGHDNLYWYRRVMGKEIKFLLHFVKESKQDESGMPNNRFLAERTGGTYSTLKVQPAELEDSGVYFCASSPGVDTQYFGPGTRLTVL.

The chain joins TRBV27 to TRBJ2-1; a possible D gene is TRBD1 (5 bases). Trimming removed 5 bases at V and 7 bases at J, with 9 bases between. The CDR3 extends over 12 amino acids. Germline values: CDR1 MNHEY, CDR2 SMNVEV (reference sequence). DNA of the CDR3: TGTGCCAGCAGTAGACAGCAGAATGAGCAGTTCTTC. It specifies CASSRQQNEQFF.

This sequence joins TRBV9 and TRBJ2-7; 10 bases are shared with TRBD1. The trim removed 4 bases at V and 2 bases at J, leaving 12 bases unmatched. From germline, CDR1 is SGDLS and CDR2 YYNGEE. This CDR3 has 17 amino acids. CDR3 sequence (DNA): TGTGCCAGCAGCTCAAACACTGGGACAGGGGCTACCTACGAGCAGTACTTC. Translating gives CASSSNTGTGATYEQYF.

This sequence joins TRBV5-4 and TRBJ2-4; either TRBD1 or TRBD2 may fit D (7 bases each). CDR1 and CDR2 from the germline V gene are SGHNT and YYREEE (reference sequence). The CDR3 is made up of 13 amino acids. Trimming stripped 4 bases from V and 7 bases from J, with 12 bases between. In DNA form, the CDR3 reads TGTGCCAGCAGCCTCCAGGGGGGGAACATTCAGTACTTC. It codes for CASSLQGGNIQYF. Full variable domain (remainder filled in from reference TRBV5-4 and TRBJ2-4): ETGVTQSPTHLIKTRGQQVTLRCSSQSGHNTVSWYQQALGQGPQFIFQYYREEENGRGNFPPRFSGLQFPNYSSELNVNALELDDSALYLCASSLQGGNIQYFGAGTRLSVL.

The chain carries TRBV28 and TRBJ1-2, with 8 positions matching TRBD1. This CDR3 region has 14 residues. Germline V gene data show CDR1 as MDHEN and CDR2 as SYDVKM. The V and J ends lost 4 bases and 5 bases, in that order; junction bases with no gene match: 6. As DNA, the CDR3 is TGTGCCAGCAGTTCCCAGGGGGCTGGGTATGGCTACACCTTC. This gives the protein CASSSQGAGYGYTF.

The chain recombines TRBV7-3 with TRBJ1-1, with D unclear. V lost 6 bases, J lost 0 bases, and 8 bases lay in between. Germline V gives CDR1 SGHTA, CDR2 FQGTGA. CDR3 size: 13 residues. The CDR3 bases are TGTGCCAGCAGTTTTAACATGAACACTGAAGCTTTCTTT. Translating gives CASSFNMNTEAFF.